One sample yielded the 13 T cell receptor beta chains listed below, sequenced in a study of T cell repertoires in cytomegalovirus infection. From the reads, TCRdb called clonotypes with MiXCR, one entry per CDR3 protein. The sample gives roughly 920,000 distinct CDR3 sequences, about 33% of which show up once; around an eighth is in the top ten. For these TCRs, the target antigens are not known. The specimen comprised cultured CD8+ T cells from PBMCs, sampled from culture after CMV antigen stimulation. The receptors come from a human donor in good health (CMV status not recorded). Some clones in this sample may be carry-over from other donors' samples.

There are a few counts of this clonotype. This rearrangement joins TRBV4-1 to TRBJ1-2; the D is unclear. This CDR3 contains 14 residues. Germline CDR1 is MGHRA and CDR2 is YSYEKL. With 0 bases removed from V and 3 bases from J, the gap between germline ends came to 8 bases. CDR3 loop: CASSQDLWDYGYTF. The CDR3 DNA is TGCGCCAGCAGCCAAGATCTGTGGGACTATGGCTACACCTTC.

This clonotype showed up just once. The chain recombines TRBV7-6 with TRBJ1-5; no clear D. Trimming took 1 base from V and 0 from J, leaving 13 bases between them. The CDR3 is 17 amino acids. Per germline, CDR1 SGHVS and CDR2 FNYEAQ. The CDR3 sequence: CASSLEPGPNSNQPQHF. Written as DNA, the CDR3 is TGTGCCAGCAGCTTAGAGCCAGGCCCAAATAGCAATCAGCCCCAGCATTTT. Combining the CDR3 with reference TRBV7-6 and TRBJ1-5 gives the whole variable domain GAGVSQSPRYKVTKRGQDVALRCDPISGHVSLYWYRQALGQGPEFLTYFNYEAQQDKSGLPNDRFSAERPEGSISTLTIQRTEQRDSAMYRCASSLEPGPNSNQPQHFGDGTRLSIL.

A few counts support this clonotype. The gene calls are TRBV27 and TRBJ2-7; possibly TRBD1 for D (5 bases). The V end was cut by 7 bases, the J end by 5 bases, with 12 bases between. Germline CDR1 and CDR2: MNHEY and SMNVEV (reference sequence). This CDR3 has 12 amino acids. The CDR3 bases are TGTGCCAGCACCTCAGGGTCCCACGAGCAGTACTTC. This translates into CASTSGSHEQYF.

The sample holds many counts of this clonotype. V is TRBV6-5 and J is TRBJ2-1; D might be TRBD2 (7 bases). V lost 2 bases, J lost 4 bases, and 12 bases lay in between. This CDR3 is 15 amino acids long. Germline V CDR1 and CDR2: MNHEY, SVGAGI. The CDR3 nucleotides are TGTGCCAGCAGTTACGGGGGGGGCGAGTACAATGAGCAGTTCTTC. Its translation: CASSYGGGEYNEQFF.

The CDR3 reads CASSVGLPGLTGELFF. The CDR3 DNA sequence: TGTGCCAGCAGCGTAGGGCTTCCGGGGCTCACCGGGGAGCTGTTTTTT. The J gene is TRBJ2-2, the V gene TRBV9; D may be TRBD1 or TRBD2 (5 bases each). The CDR3 extends over 16 amino acids. Germline V gene data show CDR1 as SGDLS and CDR2 as YYNGEE. Trimming pared 0 bases from V and 4 bases from J, leaving 13 bases between. Full variable domain (outside the CDR3, taken from reference TRBV9 and TRBJ2-2): DSGVTQTPKHLITATGQRVTLRCSPRSGDLSVYWYQQSLDQGLQFLIQYYNGEERAKGNILERFSAQQFPDLHSELNLSSLELGDSALYFCASSVGLPGLTGELFFGEGSRLTVL.

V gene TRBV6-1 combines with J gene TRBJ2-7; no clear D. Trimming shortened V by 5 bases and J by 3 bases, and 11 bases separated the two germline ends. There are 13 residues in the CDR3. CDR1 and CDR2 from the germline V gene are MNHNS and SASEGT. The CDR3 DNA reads TGTGCCAGCAGTACCGGACCGATCTACGAGCAGTACTTC. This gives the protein CASSTGPIYEQYF.

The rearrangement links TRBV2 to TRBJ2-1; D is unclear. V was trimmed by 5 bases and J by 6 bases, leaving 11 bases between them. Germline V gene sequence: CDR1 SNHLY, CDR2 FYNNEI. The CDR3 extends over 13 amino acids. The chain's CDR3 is CASSPSWGNEQFF. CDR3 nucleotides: TGTGCCAGCAGTCCGTCGTGGGGCAATGAGCAGTTCTTC.

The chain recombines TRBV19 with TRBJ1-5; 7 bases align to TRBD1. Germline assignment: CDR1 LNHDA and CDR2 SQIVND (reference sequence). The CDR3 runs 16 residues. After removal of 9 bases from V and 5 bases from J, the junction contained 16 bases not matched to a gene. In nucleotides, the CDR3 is TGTGCCAGCTTACCTCGGGACAGCCACATTTATCAGCCCCAGCATTTT. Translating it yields CASLPRDSHIYQPQHF.

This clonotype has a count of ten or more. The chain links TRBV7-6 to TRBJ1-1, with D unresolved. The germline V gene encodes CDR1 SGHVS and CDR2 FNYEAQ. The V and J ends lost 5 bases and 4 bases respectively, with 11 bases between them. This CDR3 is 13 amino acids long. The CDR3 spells CASSADGFTEAFF. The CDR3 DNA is TGTGCCAGCAGCGCAGACGGATTCACTGAAGCTTTCTTT. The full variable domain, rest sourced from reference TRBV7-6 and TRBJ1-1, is GAGVSQSPRYKVTKRGQDVALRCDPISGHVSLYWYRQALGQGPEFLTYFNYEAQQDKSGLPNDRFSAERPEGSISTLTIQRTEQRDSAMYRCASSADGFTEAFFGQGTRLTVV.

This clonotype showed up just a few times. CDR3 in amino acids: CASSTTGGGETQYF. In nucleotides, the CDR3 is TGTGCCAGTAGTACGACAGGAGGGGGCGAGACCCAGTACTTC. The chain combines TRBV19 with TRBJ2-5, with D possibly matching TRBD1 (7 bases). In germline, CDR1 is LNHDA, CDR2 SQIVND (reference sequence). Trimming shortened V by 4 bases and J by 5 bases, and 14 bases separated the two germline ends. This CDR3 spans 14 amino acids.

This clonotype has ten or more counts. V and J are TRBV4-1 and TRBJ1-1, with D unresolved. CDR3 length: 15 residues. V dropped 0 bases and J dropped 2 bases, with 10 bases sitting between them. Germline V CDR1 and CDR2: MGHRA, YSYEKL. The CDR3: CASSQELLTNTEAFF. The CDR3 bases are TGCGCCAGCAGCCAAGAACTACTTACCAACACTGAAGCTTTCTTT.

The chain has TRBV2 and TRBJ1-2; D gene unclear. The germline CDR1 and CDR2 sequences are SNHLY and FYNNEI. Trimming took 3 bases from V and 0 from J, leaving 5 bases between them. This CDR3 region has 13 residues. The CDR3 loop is CASSDRANYGYTF. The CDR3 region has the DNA TGTGCCAGCAGTGACCGGGCTAACTATGGCTACACCTTC.

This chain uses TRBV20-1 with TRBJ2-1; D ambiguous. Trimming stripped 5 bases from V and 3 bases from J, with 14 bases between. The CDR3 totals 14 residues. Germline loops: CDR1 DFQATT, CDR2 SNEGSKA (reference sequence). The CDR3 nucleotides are TGCAGTGCTCAGAGGAGACTGGACTACAATGAGCAGTTCTTC. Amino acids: CSAQRRLDYNEQFF.